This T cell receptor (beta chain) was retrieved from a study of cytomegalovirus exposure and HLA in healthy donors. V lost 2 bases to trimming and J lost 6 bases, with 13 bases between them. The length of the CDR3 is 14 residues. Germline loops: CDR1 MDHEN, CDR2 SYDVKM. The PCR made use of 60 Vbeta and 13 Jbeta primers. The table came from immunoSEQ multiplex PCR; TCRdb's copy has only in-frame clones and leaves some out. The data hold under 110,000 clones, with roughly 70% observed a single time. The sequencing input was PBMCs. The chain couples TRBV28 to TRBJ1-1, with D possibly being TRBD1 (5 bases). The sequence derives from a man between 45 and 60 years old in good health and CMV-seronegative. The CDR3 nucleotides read TGTGCCAGCAGTTTAGGGGGGAGCGTGCCTGAAGCTTTCTTT. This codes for CASSLGGSVPEAFF.